The 13 T cell receptor beta chains below all came from one sample that was sequenced in a study of blood T cell repertoires in COVID-19. Assay: immunoSEQ multiplex PCR; the TCRdb copy retains only in-frame clones and omits some. Found here are some 40,000 clones, roughly 87% of them singletons; the top ten hold around 20%. The sequenced sample consisted of peripheral blood. The receptor source for this set is a man aged 60-69 years with acute or convalescent COVID-19.

V usage is TRBV30 and J usage is TRBJ1-1, with 8 nucleotides matching TRBD1. Germline lookup yields CDR1 GTSNPN and CDR2 SVGIG (reference sequence). This CDR3 is built from 13 residues. J was trimmed by 3 bases and V by 3 bases; bases with no gene match: 3. Here the CDR3 reads CAWRADRDTEAFF. The CDR3 DNA is TGTGCCTGGAGAGCGGACAGGGACACTGAAGCTTTCTTT.

This chain uses TRBV27 with TRBJ2-1, with TRBD2 identical over 8 bases. Trimming took 7 bases from V and 7 from J; bases not matched to a gene: 6. Germline V gene sequence: CDR1 MNHEY, CDR2 SMNVEV (reference sequence). The CDR3 runs 13 residues. CDR3 bases: TGTGCCAGCAAGAGCGGGGGTTTTAATGAGCAGTTCTTC. It yields the protein CASKSGGFNEQFF.

This sequence joins TRBV6-5 and TRBJ1-1; possibly TRBD1 for D (5 bases). CDR3 size: 15 residues. CDR1 MNHEY and CDR2 SVGAGI come from the germline V gene. Trimming removed 7 bases from V and 0 bases from J, with 15 bases in between. The CDR3 here is CASTHQEGMNTEAFF. CDR3 nucleotide sequence: TGTGCCAGCACCCATCAGGAGGGGATGAACACTGAAGCTTTCTTT.

The chain uses TRBV6-5 and TRBJ2-5; no firm D call. This CDR3 region has 12 residues. Looked up from germline, CDR1 is MNHEY and CDR2 is SVGAGI. Trimming took 5 bases from V and 5 from J, leaving 9 bases between them. The CDR3, as DNA: TGTGCCAGCAGTCGGTCCCGGGAGACCCAGTACTTC. The encoded protein is CASSRSRETQYF.

This chain links TRBV7-9 with TRBJ2-5; D may be TRBD2 (6 bases). This CDR3 has 12 amino acids. Germline CDR1 and CDR2: SEHNR and FQNEAQ (reference sequence). V shed 4 bases and J shed 5 bases, with 8 bases lying between them. The CDR3: CASSYRGETQYF. The DNA for the CDR3 is TGTGCCAGCAGCTACCGGGGGGAGACCCAGTACTTC. The whole variable domain, remainder taken from reference TRBV7-9 and TRBJ2-5, is DTGVSQNPRHKITKRGQNVTFRCDPISEHNRLYWYRQTLGQGPEFLTYFQNEAQLEKSRLLSDRFSAERPKGSFSTLEIQRTEQGDSAMYLCASSYRGETQYFGPGTRLLVL.

The rearrangement joins TRBV2 to TRBJ1-6, with 11 nucleotides matching TRBD1. CDR1 and CDR2 from the germline V gene are SNHLY and FYNNEI. After removal of 5 bases from V and 11 bases from J, the junction contained 11 bases not matched to a gene. CDR3 length: 16 amino acids. CDR3 nucleotides: TGTGCCAGCAGTCCAGAAGGACAGGGGGCCGGGACACCCCTCCACTTT. It codes for CASSPEGQGAGTPLHF.

The chain links TRBV6-5 to TRBJ2-2; D remains ambiguous. V was shortened by 6 bases and J by 2 bases, with 7 bases between the two germline ends. The CDR3 spans 13 residues. CDR1 MNHEY and CDR2 SVGAGI come from the germline V gene. CDR3 sequence (DNA): TGTGCCAGCAGCACAGATAACACCGGGGAGCTGTTTTTT. This gives the protein CASSTDNTGELFF.

This clone has just one count. The chain combines TRBV24-1 with TRBJ1-2, with D uncertain. Per germline, CDR1 KGHDR and CDR2 SFDVKD. The CDR3 totals 15 residues. V was pared by 4 bases and J by 0 bases, with 11 bases between. The CDR3, as DNA: TGTGCCACCAGTGAGTCCGGGAGAGCTAACTATGGCTACACCTTC. Its protein is CATSESGRANYGYTF.

The CDR3 DNA is TGTGCCAGTAGTGGGGTGGGTACTAGCGCCATCAAAAACATTCAGTACTTC. This codes for CASSGVGTSAIKNIQYF. The chain joins TRBV19 to TRBJ2-4; TRBD2 matches 7 bases. Trimming at V came to 5 bases and at J to 3 bases, leaving 13 bases not matched to a gene. Germline CDR1 reads LNHDA; CDR2 reads SQIVND (reference sequence). CDR3 length: 17 residues.

By frequency in the sample, this clone is medium-sized. This chain joins TRBV6-5 and TRBJ1-2; TRBD1 agrees at 8 bases. Unmatched junction bases numbered 9, after V lost 2 bases and J lost 4 bases. CDR3 size: 16 residues. In germline, CDR1 is MNHEY, CDR2 SVGAGI. CDR3 region: CASSYRRTGGGYGYTF. CDR3 sequence (DNA): TGTGCCAGCAGTTACCGGCGTACAGGGGGTGGCTATGGCTACACCTTC.

A single count supports this clone. The chain has TRBV10-1 and TRBJ1-4; 9 bases are a match to TRBD1. Germline values: CDR1 WNHNN, CDR2 SYGVQD (reference sequence). The CDR3 sequence is 17 residues long. The junction had 10 bases not matched to a gene; V was cut back by 0 bases and J by 8 bases. CDR3 residues: CASSESPGQGRHEKLFF. For the CDR3, the DNA is TGCGCCAGCAGTGAGTCCCCGGGACAGGGCCGCCACGAAAAACTGTTTTTT.

The V and J genes are TRBV27 and TRBJ2-1, with 10 bases identical to TRBD2. The J segment lost 6 bases and the V segment lost 2 bases, leaving 7 bases of the junction unmatched. This CDR3 has 16 residues. Germline CDR1 reads MNHEY; CDR2 reads SMNVEV (reference sequence). CDR3 residues: CASSLRAGGSPNEQFF. CDR3 DNA: TGTGCCAGCAGTTTACGAGCGGGAGGGTCTCCCAATGAGCAGTTCTTC.

The V and J genes are TRBV12-1 and TRBJ2-7; TRBD2 reflects the table's D call only, with no check against the DNA. TRBV12-1 is labeled a pseudogene. The CDR3 contains 17 residues. CDR3 protein: CASSPPGGTQRTYEQYV. The DNA of the CDR3 is TGTGCCAGCAGCCCCCCCGGAGGGACGCAAAGAACCTACGAGCAGTACGTC.